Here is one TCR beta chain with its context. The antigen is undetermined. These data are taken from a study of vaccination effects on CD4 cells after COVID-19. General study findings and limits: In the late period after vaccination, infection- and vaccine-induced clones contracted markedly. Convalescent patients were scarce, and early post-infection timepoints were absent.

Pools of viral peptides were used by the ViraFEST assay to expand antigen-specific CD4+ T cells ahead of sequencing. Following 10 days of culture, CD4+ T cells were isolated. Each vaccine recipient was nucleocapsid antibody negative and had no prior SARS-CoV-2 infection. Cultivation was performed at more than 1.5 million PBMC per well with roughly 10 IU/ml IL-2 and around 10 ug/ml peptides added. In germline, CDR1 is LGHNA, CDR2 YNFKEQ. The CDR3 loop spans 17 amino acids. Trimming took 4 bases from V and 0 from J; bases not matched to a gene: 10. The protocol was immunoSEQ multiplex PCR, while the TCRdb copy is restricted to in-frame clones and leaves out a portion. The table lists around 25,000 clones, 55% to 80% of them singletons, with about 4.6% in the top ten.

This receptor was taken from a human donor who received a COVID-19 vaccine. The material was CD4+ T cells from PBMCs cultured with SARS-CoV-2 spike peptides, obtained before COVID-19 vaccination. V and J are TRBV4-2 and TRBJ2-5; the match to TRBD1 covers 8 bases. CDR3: CASSPYFPGQDQETQYF. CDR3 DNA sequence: TGTGCCAGCAGCCCGTATTTTCCGGGACAGGACCAAGAGACCCAGTACTTC.